The rows below give T cell receptor beta chains drawn from one sample of a study of blood T cells in healthy people across ages. TCRdb reprocessed the 5' RACE reads with MiXCR, giving one entry per CDR3 protein. The table has some 900,000 distinct CDR3 sequences, 29% seen once. The specimen sequenced was blood. All receptors derive from a woman over 75 in good health. The CDR3 runs from the conserved cysteine through the conserved F or W. D genes are given only for firm matches. Size tells how often a clone was seen (once, few, many) or the class of an expanded clone, and some rows leave it out.

TRBV12-3/TRBV12-4	many	.	TRBJ2-4	TGTGCCAGCAGCCGTGCGATGAAGTTGCAGGGCGGAGACATTCAGTACTTC	CASSRAMKLQGGDIQYF
TRBV28	many	.	TRBJ2-7	TGTGCCAGCAGTTTCGGGGTCCCAGCCGAGCAGTACTTC	CASSFGVPAEQYF
TRBV20-1	few	TRBD1	TRBJ1-2	TGCAGTGCTCCGCGGACAGGGGGGACTTTCTATGGCTACACCTTC	CSAPRTGGTFYGYTF
TRBV6-1	.	.	TRBJ2-1	TGTGCCAGCAGTGGAGCGGAGGGCGGGGGCCCCGGCAATGAGCAGTTCTTC	CASSGAEGGGPGNEQFF
TRBV19	.	TRBD1	TRBJ2-5	TGTGTCAGTAGTATAAAGTGGACAGGGGTCAACCAAGAGACCCAGTACTTC	CVSSIKWTGVNQETQYF
TRBV27	.	.	TRBJ1-2	TGTGCCAGCGCGCGGGGGGGCTTTCAAGGCTACACCTTC	CASARGGFQGYTF
TRBV5-1	.	TRBD2	TRBJ2-1	TGCGCCAGCAGCTCGCCCGGGACTAGCGGACGAGATGAGCAGTTCTTC	CASSSPGTSGRDEQFF
TRBV29-1	.	.	TRBJ2-1	TGCAGCGTTCGGCCTAGACTAGCCTACAATGAGCAGTTCTTC	CSVRPRLAYNEQFF
TRBV7-2	few	.	TRBJ2-7	TGTGCCAGCAGCCCGGACGGGGCGGACGAGCAGTACTTC	CASSPDGADEQYF
TRBV4-3	many	.	TRBJ1-2	TGCGCCAGCAGCTTCAAAAGTAGTTCTAACTATGGCTACACCTTC	CASSFKSSSNYGYTF
TRBV20-1	few	.	TRBJ1-4	TGCAGTGCGCATCCAGGGACTCAAGAAAAACTGTTTTTT	CSAHPGTQEKLFF
TRBV12-3/TRBV12-4	.	TRBD1	TRBJ2-4	TGTGCCAGCAGTTCCCAACAGGGGTGGGCCAAAAACATTCAGTACTTC	CASSSQQGWAKNIQYF
TRBV30	few	.	TRBJ2-5	TGTGCCTGGACCTCCCTACAGGGACTATTACAAGAGACCCAGTACTTC	CAWTSLQGLLQETQYF
TRBV3-1	few	TRBD2	TRBJ2-1	TGTGCCAGCAGCCCCGGGACTAGCGGGGGGGTTGAGACCCAGTTCTTC	CASSPGTSGGVETQFF
TRBV29-1	.	.	TRBJ2-1	TGCAGCGTTGAAAATTGGGGCGGCATTGAGCAGTTCTTC	CSVENWGGIEQFF
TRBV7-2	many	.	TRBJ2-5	TGTGCCAGCAGCTTCTCCCGGGTGAAGCAAGAGACCCAGTACTTC	CASSFSRVKQETQYF
TRBV5-1	once	.	TRBJ1-1	TGCGCCAGCAGCTTGGATGGGGGTATGGCTTTCTTT	CASSLDGGMAFF
TRBV7-8	.	TRBD2	TRBJ2-2	TGTGCCAGCAGCTTAGCGTGGACTAGCACCGGGGAGCTGTTTTTT	CASSLAWTSTGELFF
TRBV12-3/TRBV12-4	few	TRBD1	TRBJ1-3	TGTGCCAGCAGACGGACAGGGAGCCTTTCTGGAAACACCATATATTTT	CASRRTGSLSGNTIYF
TRBV11-2	.	TRBD2	TRBJ2-5	TGTGCCAGCAGCTTAGATGGCCTAGCGGGGGGGACCCAGTACTTC	CASSLDGLAGGTQYF
TRBV7-9	.	.	TRBJ2-5	TGTGCCAGCAGCTCGGTCACATCGACCGGGACCCAGTACTTC	CASSSVTSTGTQYF
TRBV7-2	few	TRBD1	TRBJ1-5	TGTGCCAGCAGCTGGACCGGGACAGATAGCAATCAGCCCCAGCATTTT	CASSWTGTDSNQPQHF
TRBV27	.	TRBD1	TRBJ2-3	TGTGCCAGCAGTCCCCTAGCAGGGGGTTTTAGCACAGGTACGCAGTATTTT	CASSPLAGGFSTGTQYF
TRBV7-2	.	TRBD1	TRBJ2-3	TGTGCCAGCAGCTTAGAGTACAGGGGAGATTCTGCGCAGTATTTT	CASSLEYRGDSAQYF
TRBV5-1	many	.	TRBJ2-5	TGCGCCACCAGAGTGGGTCAACCAAGCCAAGAGACCCAGTACTTC	CATRVGQPSQETQYF
TRBV11-2	few	TRBD2	TRBJ2-5	TGTGCCGGCACCGAGCGGGGGATACAAGAGACCCAGTACTTC	CAGTERGIQETQYF
TRBV20-1	many	TRBD1	TRBJ2-1	TGCAGTGCTAACAAGCAGGGGGCAGTGGGCATTGAGCAGTTCTTC	CSANKQGAVGIEQFF
TRBV7-2	many	.	TRBJ2-3	TGTGCCAGCAGCCGGTGGACAGTCTCTAGCACAGATACGCAGTATTTT	CASSRWTVSSTDTQYF
TRBV12-3/TRBV12-4	.	TRBD1	TRBJ1-1	TGTGCCAGCAGGGGACAGGGGACAGTTGGGGCCACTGAAGCTTTCTTT	CASRGQGTVGATEAFF
TRBV6-1	few	.	TRBJ1-2	TGTGCCAGCAAGACAGGATTAAGAACGGGCTACACCTTC	CASKTGLRTGYTF
TRBV3-1	many	TRBD1	TRBJ2-3	TGTGCCAGCAGCCACGGGACAGGGATGACAGATACGCAGTATTTT	CASSHGTGMTDTQYF
TRBV25-1	many	.	TRBJ2-1	TGTGCCAGCAGTGACCCGACACGGTACAATGAGCAGTTCTTC	CASSDPTRYNEQFF
TRBV18	few	.	TRBJ2-3	TGTGCCAGCTCACCTCAATGGGGGGCGAGCACAGATACGCAGTATTTT	CASSPQWGASTDTQYF
TRBV11-2	.	.	TRBJ2-5	TGTGCCAGCAGCTTACCCCGGACTTTCTTGGGGGGGGCCCAAGAGACCCAGTACTTC	CASSLPRTFLGGAQETQYF
TRBV4-2	many	TRBD1	TRBJ2-5	TGTGCCAGCAGCCAAGAGGGACAGGTGGGAGAGACCCAGTACTTC	CASSQEGQVGETQYF
TRBV4-1	.	.	TRBJ2-5	TGCGCCAGCCAGCTTTCGGGGGCCAACAATGAGCAGTACTTC	CASQLSGANNEQYF
TRBV7-2	many	.	TRBJ2-6	TGTGCCAGCAGCTCTCCCCTCGGACGTGACGCTCCCTCTGGGGCCAACGTCCTGACTTTC	CASSSPLGRDAPSGANVLTF
TRBV4-1	many	TRBD1	TRBJ2-6	TGCGCCAGCAGCCAAGAAACAGGGGGCCTCTCTGGGGCCAACGTCCTGACTTTC	CASSQETGGLSGANVLTF
TRBV12-3/TRBV12-4	many	.	TRBJ2-4	TGTGCCAGCAGTTTAACCGGACAAGGTAGAAACATTCAGTACTTC	CASSLTGQGRNIQYF
TRBV4-3	few	.	TRBJ1-1	TGCGCCAGCAGCCAAGATCTTCCCGCGGGTTATACTGAAGCTTTCTTT	CASSQDLPAGYTEAFF
TRBV3-1	.	.	TRBJ2-2	TGTGCCAGCAGCCGCGCCGGCGGGGAGCTGTTTTTT	CASSRAGGELFF
TRBV7-2	.	TRBD1	TRBJ1-1	TGTGCCAGCAGCGCACCCTTTGGGCCAGGGACAGGGGGCGGATACACTGAAGCTTTCTTT	CASSAPFGPGTGGGYTEAFF